A selection of T cell receptor beta chains follows, all from one sample in a study of cytomegalovirus exposure and HLA in healthy donors. TCRdb keeps only in-frame clones here, not all; method: immunoSEQ multiplex PCR. Of about 150,000 clones in the sample, about four fifths were seen once. Sequenced input: PBMCs. These receptors originate from a man aged 50-60 years in good health and CMV-seropositive. The CDR3 runs from the conserved cysteine through the conserved F or W. A D gene is named only where the DNA matches it firmly. Expanded clones are given a class, and other clones once, few, many or no size at all.

cdr3_nt: TGCGCCAGCAGCTTCGGACAGGGTTATGGCTACACCTTC
cdr3_aa: CASSFGQGYGYTF
clone_size: -
d_call: TRBD1
v_call: TRBV5-1
j_call: TRBJ1-2

cdr3_nt: TGTGCCAGCAGCTCCACAGGAGCCTACGAGCAGTACTTC
cdr3_aa: CASSSTGAYEQYF
clone_size: -
d_call: -
v_call: TRBV7-6
j_call: TRBJ2-7

cdr3_nt: TGTGCCAGTAGCGGACATAGCTCCTACGAGCAGTACTTC
cdr3_aa: CASSGHSSYEQYF
clone_size: -
d_call: -
v_call: TRBV19
j_call: TRBJ2-7

cdr3_nt: TGTGCCAGCAGGCCGGCGGGGTGGTCTAATGAAAAACTGTTTTTT
cdr3_aa: CASRPAGWSNEKLFF
clone_size: -
d_call: -
v_call: TRBV5-5
j_call: TRBJ1-4

cdr3_nt: TGTGCCAGCTCACCACCGTCGGGGTCCGATGAGCAGTTCTTC
cdr3_aa: CASSPPSGSDEQFF
clone_size: -
d_call: -
v_call: TRBV18
j_call: TRBJ2-1

cdr3_nt: TGCGCCAGCAGCCCCCCGACAGGGGGGAACACTGAAGCTTTCTTT
cdr3_aa: CASSPPTGGNTEAFF
clone_size: -
d_call: TRBD1
v_call: TRBV5-1
j_call: TRBJ1-1

cdr3_nt: TGCGCCAGCAGCTTGGGCGAAGCGGGAGGCATTCAGTACTTC
cdr3_aa: CASSLGEAGGIQYF
clone_size: -
d_call: TRBD2
v_call: TRBV5-1
j_call: TRBJ2-4

cdr3_nt: TGTGCCAGCAGCACAGGACTAGCGGGGCAAGAGACCCAGTACTTC
cdr3_aa: CASSTGLAGQETQYF
clone_size: -
d_call: TRBD2
v_call: TRBV11-3
j_call: TRBJ2-5

cdr3_nt: TGTGCCTGGAGTTTCAGGGGTAGGGATGAAAAACTGTTTTTT
cdr3_aa: CAWSFRGRDEKLFF
clone_size: once
d_call: -
v_call: TRBV30
j_call: TRBJ1-4

cdr3_nt: TGTGCCAGCGCAACCATAGCGGGAGGGCACGAGCAGTACTTC
cdr3_aa: CASATIAGGHEQYF
clone_size: -
d_call: TRBD2
v_call: TRBV6-5
j_call: TRBJ2-7

cdr3_nt: TGTGCCAGCAGCGGGGAGGAAGAGACCCAGTACTTC
cdr3_aa: CASSGEEETQYF
clone_size: -
d_call: -
v_call: TRBV5-4
j_call: TRBJ2-5

cdr3_nt: TGTGCCAGCAGTTTATTCCCCGCTAGCGGAGTTTTCACAGATACGCAGTATTTT
cdr3_aa: CASSLFPASGVFTDTQYF
clone_size: -
d_call: TRBD2
v_call: TRBV27
j_call: TRBJ2-3

cdr3_nt: TGTGCCAGCAGCCCGGGGACTAGCGGGAGTCTAGGAGATACGCAGTATTTT
cdr3_aa: CASSPGTSGSLGDTQYF
clone_size: once
d_call: TRBD2
v_call: TRBV14
j_call: TRBJ2-3

cdr3_nt: TGTGCCAGCATCTACTCGGGCCAGGGCGTTAACACTGAAGCTTTCTTT
cdr3_aa: CASIYSGQGVNTEAFF
clone_size: -
d_call: -
v_call: TRBV28
j_call: TRBJ1-1

cdr3_nt: TGCGCCAGCAGCCAAGATCGGACAGGGGGAAACACCATATATTTT
cdr3_aa: CASSQDRTGGNTIYF
clone_size: -
d_call: TRBD1
v_call: TRBV4-1
j_call: TRBJ1-3

cdr3_nt: TGTGCCAGCAGTTACACAGGGGGTTTGAGAGAGACCCAGTACTTC
cdr3_aa: CASSYTGGLRETQYF
clone_size: -
d_call: TRBD1
v_call: TRBV6-5
j_call: TRBJ2-5

cdr3_nt: TGTGCCAGCAGCTTGTCGCAGGGCTTCAATCAGCCCCAGCATTTT
cdr3_aa: CASSLSQGFNQPQHF
clone_size: -
d_call: -
v_call: TRBV5-6
j_call: TRBJ1-5

cdr3_nt: TGCGCCAGCACCCTTAAGGGAGGAGACACTGAAGCTTTCTTT
cdr3_aa: CASTLKGGDTEAFF
clone_size: -
d_call: -
v_call: TRBV5-1
j_call: TRBJ1-1

cdr3_nt: TGTGCCAGCAGGTCACCGGGAGCGATGTTGCCCCTCCACTTT
cdr3_aa: CASRSPGAMLPLHF
clone_size: -
d_call: -
v_call: TRBV7-9
j_call: TRBJ1-6

cdr3_nt: TGTGCCAAGGGACTAGAAGGATCGGTCGAGCAGTACTTC
cdr3_aa: CAKGLEGSVEQYF
clone_size: -
d_call: TRBD2
v_call: TRBV2
j_call: TRBJ2-7

cdr3_nt: TGTGCCAGTAGTAGCAGGGGACCCGGGGAGCTGTTTTTT
cdr3_aa: CASSSRGPGELFF
clone_size: -
d_call: -
v_call: TRBV19
j_call: TRBJ2-2

cdr3_nt: TGTGCCAGCAGCTCGCAACAGGTCTTGAACACCGGGGAGCTGTTTTTT
cdr3_aa: CASSSQQVLNTGELFF
clone_size: -
d_call: -
v_call: TRBV7-3
j_call: TRBJ2-2

cdr3_nt: TGTGCCAGCAGCCATCTTAGCGGGAACCCTACCTACGAGCAGTACTTC
cdr3_aa: CASSHLSGNPTYEQYF
clone_size: -
d_call: TRBD2
v_call: TRBV5-6
j_call: TRBJ2-7

cdr3_nt: TGCGCCAGCAGCCCATCAGTGTACTACGAGCAGTACTTC
cdr3_aa: CASSPSVYYEQYF
clone_size: -
d_call: -
v_call: TRBV5-1
j_call: TRBJ2-7

cdr3_nt: TGTGCCAGCAGTACCGTGGGGCCCCATCAGCCCCAGCATTTT
cdr3_aa: CASSTVGPHQPQHF
clone_size: -
d_call: -
v_call: TRBV5-6
j_call: TRBJ1-5

cdr3_nt: TGCGCCAGCAGCCCAAGACTAGCGGGGGACTACGAGCAGTACTTC
cdr3_aa: CASSPRLAGDYEQYF
clone_size: -
d_call: TRBD2
v_call: TRBV4-1
j_call: TRBJ2-7

cdr3_nt: TGTGCCAGCATCTCGCAGACGAACACCGGGGAGCTGTTTTTT
cdr3_aa: CASISQTNTGELFF
clone_size: few
d_call: -
v_call: TRBV6-1
j_call: TRBJ2-2

cdr3_nt: TGTGCCAGCAGCCGGACTGGGGTCTACGAGCAGTACTTC
cdr3_aa: CASSRTGVYEQYF
clone_size: -
d_call: -
v_call: TRBV5-6
j_call: TRBJ2-7

cdr3_nt: TGTGCCAGCAGTGAATATTGGACAGCGAACACTGAAGCTTTCTTT
cdr3_aa: CASSEYWTANTEAFF
clone_size: -
d_call: -
v_call: TRBV6-1
j_call: TRBJ1-1

cdr3_nt: TGTGCTAGTGGTTTAGGGGGACAGTGGCGCGAGCAGTACTTC
cdr3_aa: CASGLGGQWREQYF
clone_size: -
d_call: TRBD1
v_call: TRBV12-5
j_call: TRBJ2-7

cdr3_nt: TGCGCCAGCAGCTCGCGGGGGGATCGGATCTCACCCCTCCACTTT
cdr3_aa: CASSSRGDRISPLHF
clone_size: once
d_call: -
v_call: TRBV5-1
j_call: TRBJ1-6